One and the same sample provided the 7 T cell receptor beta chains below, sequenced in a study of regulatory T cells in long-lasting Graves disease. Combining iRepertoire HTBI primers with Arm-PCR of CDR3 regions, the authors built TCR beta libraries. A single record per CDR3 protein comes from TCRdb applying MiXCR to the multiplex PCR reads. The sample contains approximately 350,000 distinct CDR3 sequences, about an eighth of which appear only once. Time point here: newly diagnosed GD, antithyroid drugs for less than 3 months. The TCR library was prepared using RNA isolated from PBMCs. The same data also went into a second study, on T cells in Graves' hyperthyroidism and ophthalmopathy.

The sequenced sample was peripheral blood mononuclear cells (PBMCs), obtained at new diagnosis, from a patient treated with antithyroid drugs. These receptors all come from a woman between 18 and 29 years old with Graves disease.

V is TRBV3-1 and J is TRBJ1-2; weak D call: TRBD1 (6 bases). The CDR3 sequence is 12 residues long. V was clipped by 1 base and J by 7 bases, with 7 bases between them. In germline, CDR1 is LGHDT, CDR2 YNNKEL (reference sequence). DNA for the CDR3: TGTGCCAGCAGCCAAGCAGGGGTTGGCTACACCTTC. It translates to CASSQAGVGYTF.

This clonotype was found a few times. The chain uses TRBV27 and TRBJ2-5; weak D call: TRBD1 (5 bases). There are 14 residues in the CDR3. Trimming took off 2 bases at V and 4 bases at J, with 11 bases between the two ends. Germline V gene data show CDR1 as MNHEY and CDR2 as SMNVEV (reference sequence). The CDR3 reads CASSLRGRRETQYF. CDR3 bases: TGTGCCAGCAGTTTAAGGGGCCGGAGAGAGACCCAGTACTTC.

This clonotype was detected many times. CDR3 sequence (DNA): TGCGCCAGCAGCTTGGACGGTGCTTTGAACACTGAAGCTTTCTTT. This encodes CASSLDGALNTEAFF. This chain connects TRBV5-1 to TRBJ1-1; D unresolved. CDR1 SGHRS and CDR2 YFSETQ come from the germline V gene. Trimming cost V 0 bases and J 0 bases, with 9 bases left between them. The CDR3 runs to 15 residues.

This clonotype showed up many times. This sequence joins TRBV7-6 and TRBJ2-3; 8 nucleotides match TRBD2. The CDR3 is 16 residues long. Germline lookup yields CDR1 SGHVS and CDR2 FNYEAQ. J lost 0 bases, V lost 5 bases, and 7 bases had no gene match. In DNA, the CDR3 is TGTGCCAGCAGCATTCGTAGCGGGATCAGCACAGATACGCAGTATTTT. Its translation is CASSIRSGISTDTQYF.

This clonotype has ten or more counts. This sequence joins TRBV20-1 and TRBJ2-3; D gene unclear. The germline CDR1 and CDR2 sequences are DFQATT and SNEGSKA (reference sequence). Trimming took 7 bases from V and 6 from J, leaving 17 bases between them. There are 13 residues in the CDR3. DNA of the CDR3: TGCAGTGTATGTAATATAGCTGCGGATACGCAGTATTTT. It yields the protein CSVCNIAADTQYF.

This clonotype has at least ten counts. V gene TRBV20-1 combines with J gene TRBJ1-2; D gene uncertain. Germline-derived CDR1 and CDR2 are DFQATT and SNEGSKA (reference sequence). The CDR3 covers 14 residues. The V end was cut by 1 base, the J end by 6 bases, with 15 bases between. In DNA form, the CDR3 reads TGCAGTGCTAGAGCCCCCTATAATTTAGATGGCTACACCTTC. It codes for CSARAPYNLDGYTF.

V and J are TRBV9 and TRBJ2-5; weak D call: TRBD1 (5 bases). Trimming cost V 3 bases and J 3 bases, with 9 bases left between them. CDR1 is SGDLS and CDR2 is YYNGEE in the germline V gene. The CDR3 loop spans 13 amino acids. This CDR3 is CASSEGKKETQYF. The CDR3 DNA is TGTGCCAGCAGCGAGGGGAAAAAAGAGACCCAGTACTTC.